The rows below give T cell receptor beta chains drawn from one sample of a study of blood T cell repertoires in COVID-19. TCRdb's copy holds only in-frame clones and misses some; the assay was immunoSEQ multiplex PCR. Of 200,000 or so clones in the sample, more than 80% were seen once. The sample comprised peripheral blood. Every receptor here comes from an elderly woman with COVID-19, enrolled during active disease. Each CDR3 is given with its conserved first and last residue. D genes are given only for firm matches. Expanded clones are given a class, and other clones once, few, many or no size at all.

- - TRBJ1-1 TRBV27 TGTGCCAGCAGTTTAGTGGGGCTGAACACTGAAGCTTTCTTT CASSLVGLNTEAFF
- - TRBJ1-1 TRBV18 TGTGCCAGCTCACCACCGAGGAGCGGTGTATTCACTGAAGCTTTCTTT CASSPPRSGVFTEAFF
- - TRBJ2-5 TRBV18 TGTGCCAGCTCACCCTTAAACCCGACAGTGGAAGAGACCCAGTACTTC CASSPLNPTVEETQYF
TRBD2 - TRBJ2-1 TRBV6-6 TGTGCCAGCAGTCGACTAGCGGGATACAATGAGCAGTTCTTC CASSRLAGYNEQFF
- once TRBJ1-6 TRBV6-5 TGTGCCAGCAGTTGGGGGACACTCACCTATAATTCACCCCTCCACTTT CASSWGTLTYNSPLHF
- - TRBJ2-3 TRBV28 TGTGCCAGCAAGTCAGGGCAGACGCGCGGAGATACGCAGTATTTT CASKSGQTRGDTQYF
TRBD2 - TRBJ2-7 TRBV7-9 TGTGCCAGCAGCCCCTCCGGGACTAGCGGGGCCTACGAGCAGTACTTC CASSPSGTSGAYEQYF
TRBD2 - TRBJ2-7 TRBV28 TGTGCCAGCAGCCTGGGACTAGCGGGAGAAATAGGCGAGCAGTACTTC CASSLGLAGEIGEQYF
TRBD1 - TRBJ2-7 TRBV6-5 TGTGCCAGCAGTCCCAATGCCGGACAGGGTTACGAGCAGTACTTC CASSPNAGQGYEQYF
- - TRBJ1-2 TRBV19 TGTGCCAGTAGTATAGAAGCGGGCTATGGCTACACCTTC CASSIEAGYGYTF
- - TRBJ1-2 TRBV7-9 TGTGCCAGCAGCTTGGGAGTCAGTATCTATGGCTACACCTTC CASSLGVSIYGYTF
- - TRBJ1-1 TRBV6-5 TGTGCCAGCAGGGCCACGAGGCTAGACACTGAAGCTTTCTTT CASRATRLDTEAFF
TRBD2 - TRBJ2-1 TRBV3-1/TRBV3-2 TGTGCCAGCAGCCCCCTCCGGGGGGTTCATGAGCAGTTCTTC CASSPLRGVHEQFF
- - TRBJ1-2 TRBV9 TGTGCCAGCAGCGTACGACAGAGCTATGGCTACACCTTC CASSVRQSYGYTF
TRBD2 - TRBJ2-3 TRBV11-3 TGTGCCAGCAGCTCAGGACTAGCGGTCACAGATACGCAGTATTTT CASSSGLAVTDTQYF
- - TRBJ2-1 TRBV25-1 TGTGCCAGCTCCCGACTGTCACCATACAATGAGCAGTTCTTC CASSRLSPYNEQFF
TRBD2 once TRBJ2-7 TRBV19 TGTGCCAGTAGTAGTAGCGGGGGGATTCCACCTACGAGACAGTACTTC CASSSSGGIPPTRQYF
TRBD1 - TRBJ1-5 TRBV27 TGTGCCAGCAGTGTAAAGGGACAGGGGTACCAGCCCCAGCATTTT CASSVKGQGYQPQHF
- - TRBJ2-7 TRBV14 TGTGCCAGCAGCCTAGGGCCGGGAGCGCAGTACTTC CASSLGPGAQYF
TRBD1 - TRBJ2-5 TRBV5-1 TGCGCCAGCAGCTTGGCCTCGGCAGGGGGCGAAGAGACCCAGTACTTC CASSLASAGGEETQYF
TRBD2 - TRBJ2-1 TRBV28 TGTGCCAGCAGTCCCCTAGCGGGAGGGTGGGATGAGCAGTTCTTC CASSPLAGGWDEQFF
- - TRBJ1-3 TRBV3-1/TRBV3-2 TGTGCCAGCAGCCTCCAGGGGTACACCATATATTTT CASSLQGYTIYF
- - TRBJ2-7 TRBV9 TGTGCCAGCAGCGCCTCCGGGACTGACTCGTTCGAGCAGTACTTC CASSASGTDSFEQYF
- - TRBJ1-2 TRBV7-2 TGTGCCAGCAGCTTGGGGCAGGGGATTAACTATGGCTACACCTTC CASSLGQGINYGYTF
- - TRBJ2-5 TRBV7-9 TGTGCCAGCAGCTTTGACAGGCCCCAAGAGACCCAGTACTTC CASSFDRPQETQYF
- - TRBJ2-1 TRBV5-1 TGCGCCAGCAGCTTCGCTAGTAGCTACAATGAGCAGTTCTTC CASSFASSYNEQFF
- - TRBJ2-3 TRBV10-1 TGCGCCAGCAGTGGGTCAGGGGGGGTGGAGACAGATACGCAGTATTTT CASSGSGGVETDTQYF
- once TRBJ1-1 TRBV12-3/TRBV12-4 TGTGCCAGCAGCCAGGGGTGGGTCACTGAAGCTTTCTTT CASSQGWVTEAFF
TRBD1 - TRBJ1-2 TRBV28 TGTGCCAGCAGTCCGGGACAGGGGGCTAACTATGGCTACACCTTC CASSPGQGANYGYTF
TRBD1 - TRBJ2-3 TRBV5-1 TGCGCCAGCAGCCAGGACAGGGTGGGCACAGATACGCAGTATTTT CASSQDRVGTDTQYF
- - TRBJ1-1 TRBV5-1 TGCGCCAGCAGCTTTCGGACAGCCCGGCAGGGAATCACTGAAGCTTTCTTT CASSFRTARQGITEAFF
TRBD1 - TRBJ1-2 TRBV9 TGTGCCAGCAGCGTATCGGGACAGGGGGAAGGCTACACCTTC CASSVSGQGEGYTF
- - TRBJ2-3 TRBV15 TGTGCCACCAGCAAGGACTTGTTGGATACGCAGTATTTT CATSKDLLDTQYF
- few TRBJ1-1 TRBV9 TGTGCCAGCAGCGTAGGGCGGACAGCTGAAGCTTTCTTT CASSVGRTAEAFF
TRBD1 once TRBJ1-5 TRBV14 TGTGCCAGCCCCCGGGACAGACCTATGCAGCCCCAGCATTTT CASPRDRPMQPQHF
TRBD2 - TRBJ2-3 TRBV5-1 TGCGCCAGCAGCCCGGTGGGGGGGTCGGATACGCAGTATTTT CASSPVGGSDTQYF
TRBD1 few TRBJ2-7 TRBV11-3 TGTGCCAGCAGCGACGGGACAGGGTACTCCTACGAGCAGTACTTC CASSDGTGYSYEQYF
- - TRBJ2-7 TRBV4-1 TGCGCCAGCAGCCCCTTCGGGGGCGAGCAGTACTTC CASSPFGGEQYF
- - TRBJ2-2 TRBV7-9 TGTGCCAGCAGCTTTACGAGTACCGGGGAGCTGTTTTTT CASSFTSTGELFF
TRBD2 - TRBJ2-1 TRBV15 TGTGCCACCAGCAGAGAGCCGGGACTAGGGTACAATGAGCAGTTCTTC CATSREPGLGYNEQFF
TRBD2 - TRBJ2-2 TRBV24-1 TGTGCCACCAGTGATTTGCCGCGGGGGGGGCCAACCGGGGAGCTGTTTTTT CATSDLPRGGPTGELFF
- - TRBJ2-5 TRBV11-2 TGTGCCAGCAGCTTAACGCCTTACAGGGTTGGGGAGACCCAGTACTTC CASSLTPYRVGETQYF
- - TRBJ2-7 TRBV6-5 TGTGCCAGCAGTCTAGGTGGCTCTACTTACGAGCAGTACTTC CASSLGGSTYEQYF
TRBD1 - TRBJ1-2 TRBV7-9 TGTGCCAGCAGTTCCTCTACAGGGGGTGACTATGGCTACACCTTC CASSSSTGGDYGYTF
TRBD1 - TRBJ2-5 TRBV15 TGTGCCACCAGCAGGGGACAGACCCCGGGGGAGACCCAGTACTTC CATSRGQTPGETQYF
TRBD2 - TRBJ2-1 TRBV7-8 TGTGCCAGCAGCATTAGCGGGAGAGAGGGTGAGCAGTTCTTC CASSISGREGEQFF
TRBD1 - TRBJ1-3 TRBV5-1 TGCGCCAGCAGTACCGGACAGGGGCGCTCTGGAAACACCATATATTTT CASSTGQGRSGNTIYF
TRBD2 - TRBJ2-1 TRBV10-3 TGTGCCATCAGTGCTTCCGGGACTAGCGTCGAGCAGTTCTTC CAISASGTSVEQFF
- - TRBJ1-5 TRBV19 TGTGCCAGTAGTATGAGACAGCCCAATCAGCCCCAGCATTTT CASSMRQPNQPQHF
TRBD2 - TRBJ2-5 TRBV4-2 TGTGCCAGCAGCCAAGAGCTAGCGGGAAACCAAGAGACCCAGTACTTC CASSQELAGNQETQYF
TRBD1 - TRBJ1-2 TRBV27 TGTGCCAGCAGTAAAGGACAGGGGGCGGCTGGCTACACCTTC CASSKGQGAAGYTF